This T cell receptor beta chain was obtained from a study of T cells in localized non-small cell lung cancer. Study-wide results and limits: Uninvolved adjacent lung showed higher T cell clonality than tumor. Paired adjacent lung recovered a median about 60 of the top 100 tumor clones.

Using immunoSEQ multiplex PCR, the repertoire was profiled, and TCRdb retains in-frame clones only, with some absent. The data show about 82,000 clones, about 78% seen once. This clone was observed many times. The antigen is unknown. Trimming shortened V by 2 bases and J by 0 bases, and 7 bases separated the two germline ends. CDR1 MDHEN and CDR2 SYDVKM come from the germline V gene. The CDR3 runs to 14 residues. The sample was PBMCs, taken before any cancer treatment. The source is a man aged 35 to 69 with stage II squamous cell lung carcinoma. V is TRBV28 and J is TRBJ1-1; D is uncertain. CDR3 DNA sequence: TGTGCCAGCAGTTTACAGCGATTGAACACTGAAGCTTTCTTT. Amino acids: CASSLQRLNTEAFF.